Listed below are T cell receptor beta chains from one sample, sequenced in a study of T cell repertoires in cytomegalovirus infection. TCRdb processed the reads anew with MiXCR; each CDR3 protein has one entry. In the table there are 600,000 to 800,000 distinct CDR3 sequences, 20% to 25% of which are singletons. The sequenced sample was CD8+ T cells from PBMCs. Receptors originate from a human donor in good health (CMV status not recorded). Some clones in this sample may be carry-over from other donors' samples. Both conserved end residues are part of each CDR3. D genes are given only for firm matches. The size entry is marked missing in some rows and otherwise reads once, few, many or a size class.

TRBV20-1	-	-	TRBJ2-7	CSATLAGEQYF	TGCAGTGCTACTTTAGCAGGCGAGCAGTACTTC
TRBV2	many	-	TRBJ2-2	CANRKNTGELFF	TGTGCCAATCGGAAGAACACCGGGGAGCTGTTTTTT
TRBV20-1	-	TRBD1	TRBJ1-5	CSAKGDRDSFFYSNQPQHF	TGCAGTGCGAAGGGGGATCGGGACAGTTTTTTCTATAGCAATCAGCCCCAGCATTTT
TRBV2	-	-	TRBJ1-1	CASPTGPNTEAFF	TGTGCCAGCCCAACAGGGCCGAACACTGAAGCTTTCTTT
TRBV5-5	few	-	TRBJ1-2	CASSLDIVDYGYTF	TGTGCCAGCAGCCTGGACATTGTTGACTATGGCTACACCTTC
TRBV29-1	-	-	TRBJ2-2	CSVGRGYTGELFF	TGCAGCGTTGGTCGGGGGTACACCGGGGAGCTGTTTTTT
TRBV28	-	-	TRBJ2-3	CASSGDAGADTQYF	TGTGCCAGCAGTGGGGACGCCGGAGCAGATACGCAGTATTTT
TRBV29-1	-	-	TRBJ1-1	CSVPKRGGTEAFF	TGCAGCGTACCAAAACGGGGAGGCACTGAAGCTTTCTTT
TRBV7-8	many	-	TRBJ2-1	CASSRRRTPQINNEQFF	TGTGCCAGCAGTCGGCGAAGGACTCCGCAAATAAACAATGAGCAGTTCTTC
TRBV7-8	many	-	TRBJ2-2	CASSDTGELFF	TGTGCCAGCAGCGATACCGGGGAGCTGTTTTTT
TRBV6-1	few	TRBD2	TRBJ2-1	CAVKLSGVYNEQFF	TGTGCCGTAAAGTTGAGCGGGGTATACAATGAGCAGTTCTTC
TRBV12-3/TRBV12-4	many	-	TRBJ2-1	CASSLPGLLNYNEQFF	TGTGCCAGCAGTTTACCAGGACTGCTAAATTACAATGAGCAGTTCTTC
TRBV20-1	few	-	TRBJ1-5	CSATGPNQPQHF	TGCAGTGCTACAGGGCCCAATCAGCCCCAGCATTTT
TRBV7-6	many	-	TRBJ2-2	CASSDNTGELFF	TGTGCCAGCAGCGACAACACCGGGGAGCTGTTTTTT
TRBV7-9	few	TRBD1	TRBJ1-6	CASTQDRGQSPLHF	TGTGCCAGCACCCAGGACAGGGGGCAATCACCCCTCCACTTT
TRBV13	-	-	TRBJ2-1	CASATGGTEQFF	TGTGCCAGCGCGACTGGGGGGACTGAGCAGTTCTTC
TRBV2	few	-	TRBJ1-2	CASPGAANYGYTF	TGTGCCAGCCCGGGGGCCGCTAACTATGGCTACACCTTC
TRBV14	few	-	TRBJ2-2	CASSLFRTAVNTGELFF	TGTGCCAGCAGCCTTTTTAGGACGGCGGTGAACACCGGGGAGCTGTTTTTT
TRBV19	few	-	TRBJ2-6	CASSIGAGANVLTF	TGTGCCAGTAGTATAGGTGCAGGGGCCAACGTCCTGACTTTC
TRBV10-3	-	-	TRBJ2-5	CAISDGTQETQYF	TGTGCCATCAGTGACGGAACACAAGAGACCCAGTACTTC
TRBV2	-	-	TRBJ1-2	CASSDVGGIYGYTF	TGTGCCAGCAGTGACGTAGGGGGAATCTATGGCTACACCTTC
TRBV19	-	-	TRBJ2-2	CASSHLTNTGELFF	TGTGCCAGTAGCCATCTTACGAACACCGGGGAGCTGTTTTTT
TRBV24-1	-	-	TRBJ1-6	CATSDAQYNSPLHF	TGTGCCACCAGTGATGCCCAGTATAATTCACCCCTCCACTTT
TRBV28	-	-	TRBJ2-1	CASSRLVGNNEQFF	TGTGCCAGCAGCCGACTAGTAGGAAACAATGAGCAGTTCTTC
TRBV20-1	-	-	TRBJ1-1	CSARAIGDWTNTEAFF	TGCAGTGCTAGAGCCATTGGGGACTGGACGAACACTGAAGCTTTCTTT
TRBV20-1	-	TRBD1	TRBJ1-1	CSPGQGLLGAFF	TGCAGCCCGGGACAGGGGTTACTTGGAGCTTTCTTT
TRBV27	many	-	TRBJ2-3	CASSLESKGLTDTQYF	TGTGCCAGCAGTTTAGAGTCTAAGGGGTTAACAGATACGCAGTATTTT
TRBV7-2	many	-	TRBJ2-1	CASSPGISYNEQFF	TGTGCCAGCAGCCCCGGGATCTCCTACAATGAGCAGTTCTTC
TRBV7-6	-	TRBD1	TRBJ2-1	CASSPGTGQSNEQFF	TGTGCCAGCAGCCCAGGGACAGGGCAGTCGAATGAGCAGTTCTTC
TRBV29-1	few	TRBD1	TRBJ2-2	CSVEDRDRGGTGELFF	TGCAGCGTTGAAGATCGGGACAGGGGAGGCACCGGGGAGCTGTTTTTT
TRBV6-1	-	TRBD2	TRBJ2-1	CASIPRTSGGESYNEQFF	TGTGCCAGCATCCCGAGAACTAGCGGGGGTGAGTCCTACAATGAGCAGTTCTTC
TRBV5-1	-	-	TRBJ2-6	CASRTGSGANVLTF	TGCGCCAGCAGGACTGGATCTGGGGCCAACGTCCTGACTTTC
TRBV10-3	-	-	TRBJ2-5	CASRGEEETQYF	TGTGCCAGCAGGGGGGAGGAAGAGACCCAGTACTTC
TRBV7-3	-	-	TRBJ2-6	CASSLAPTGPPSGANVLTF	TGTGCCAGCAGCTTAGCGCCGACAGGTCCGCCCTCTGGGGCCAACGTCCTGACTTTC
TRBV29-1	few	-	TRBJ1-1	CSVDRDTEAFF	TGCAGCGTTGACAGGGACACTGAAGCTTTCTTT